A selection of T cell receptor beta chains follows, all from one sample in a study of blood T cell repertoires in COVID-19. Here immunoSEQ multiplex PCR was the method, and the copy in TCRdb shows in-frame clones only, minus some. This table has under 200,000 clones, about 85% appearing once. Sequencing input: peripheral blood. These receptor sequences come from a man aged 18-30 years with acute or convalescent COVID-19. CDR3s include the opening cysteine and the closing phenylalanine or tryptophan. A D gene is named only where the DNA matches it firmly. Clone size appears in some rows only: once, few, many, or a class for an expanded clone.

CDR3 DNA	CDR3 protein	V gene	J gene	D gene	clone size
TGTGCCTGGAGTCCAGGGTGGGCTGGTACGCAGTATTTT	CAWSPGWAGTQYF	TRBV30	TRBJ2-3	NA	NA
TGCAGTGCTAGTTCGCTAGGTGGGGCCAACGTCCTGACTTTC	CSASSLGGANVLTF	TRBV20-1	TRBJ2-6	NA	NA
TGTGCCAGCAGCTTGGCGGCCAGGGGGCGAGAGACCCAGTACTTC	CASSLAARGRETQYF	TRBV5-4	TRBJ2-5	TRBD1	few
TGTGCCAGCAGTACCTATAATTCACCCCTCCACTTT	CASSTYNSPLHF	TRBV7-9	TRBJ1-6	NA	NA
TGTGCCAGCAGCCCGGGGTCACTGAGCTCCTACGAGCAGTACTTC	CASSPGSLSSYEQYF	TRBV11-2	TRBJ2-7	NA	NA
TGTGCCATCAGTGAATTAAATGAGCAGTTCTTC	CAISELNEQFF	TRBV10-3	TRBJ2-1	NA	NA
TGTGCCAGCAGCCCCTCGTTGGCGGGTGAGCAGTACTTC	CASSPSLAGEQYF	TRBV5-4	TRBJ2-7	NA	NA
TGTGCCAGCAGTTTGAGCAGGGGGCGAGGCTACACCTTC	CASSLSRGRGYTF	TRBV28	TRBJ1-2	TRBD1	NA
TGTGCCAGCAGCCAAGATACAAGGGGCTACAATGAGCAGTTCTTC	CASSQDTRGYNEQFF	TRBV3-1/TRBV3-2	TRBJ2-1	NA	NA
TGTGCCAGCAGTTCAGGGCAGAGCAATCAGCCCCAGCATTTT	CASSSGQSNQPQHF	TRBV2	TRBJ1-5	NA	NA
TGTGCCTGGAGCAAAGGAGAGGTGGGGGGTCAGCCCCAGCATTTT	CAWSKGEVGGQPQHF	TRBV30	TRBJ1-5	NA	NA
TGTGCCAGCAGCCCAACCGACTATACCGGGGAGCTGTTTTTT	CASSPTDYTGELFF	TRBV9	TRBJ2-2	NA	NA
TGCAGCGTTGTAGCGGGGGTTTTCGGCACAGATACGCAGTATTTT	CSVVAGVFGTDTQYF	TRBV29-1	TRBJ2-3	TRBD2	NA
TGTGCCAGCAGTACAGGGACTTCATCGGGAGGTGAGCAGTTCTTC	CASSTGTSSGGEQFF	TRBV6-5	TRBJ2-1	NA	NA
TGCAGCGTCCTCAAAAGTCACAGGGGATATCCGGGCTACACCTTC	CSVLKSHRGYPGYTF	TRBV29-1	TRBJ1-2	TRBD1	NA
TGTGCCAGCAGCTTATATCAGTATAGCAATCAGCCCCAGCATTTT	CASSLYQYSNQPQHF	TRBV7-8	TRBJ1-5	NA	NA
TGTGCCAGCGGGCCAGCGGGGATTAGCACAGATACGCAGTATTTT	CASGPAGISTDTQYF	TRBV6-6	TRBJ2-3	TRBD2	NA
TGTGCCTGGAGCAGGACTAGCGGGGGTCATGAGCAGTTCTTC	CAWSRTSGGHEQFF	TRBV30	TRBJ2-1	TRBD2	NA
TGTGCCAGCAGCCTCCGGGAGCTGTTTTTT	CASSLRELFF	TRBV7-9	TRBJ2-2	NA	NA
TGTGCCAGCTCACCGGGACAGGAATATGGCTACACCTTC	CASSPGQEYGYTF	TRBV18	TRBJ1-2	TRBD1	NA
TGTGCCAGTAGTATAGCCCGCAGGGCCGAGCAGTACTTC	CASSIARRAEQYF	TRBV19	TRBJ2-7	NA	NA
TGTGCCAGCAGCTCCAGGGGGCAGGTCACTGGGGCCAACGTCCTGACTTTC	CASSSRGQVTGANVLTF	TRBV7-9	TRBJ2-6	TRBD1	once
TGTGCCAGCAGCTTAACTAGTCCCCGGGTAGACACTGAAGCTTTCTTT	CASSLTSPRVDTEAFF	TRBV7-8	TRBJ1-1	NA	NA
TGTGCCTGGAGTGTACGCGTCCCCCTGAACACTGAAGCTTTCTTT	CAWSVRVPLNTEAFF	TRBV30	TRBJ1-1	NA	NA